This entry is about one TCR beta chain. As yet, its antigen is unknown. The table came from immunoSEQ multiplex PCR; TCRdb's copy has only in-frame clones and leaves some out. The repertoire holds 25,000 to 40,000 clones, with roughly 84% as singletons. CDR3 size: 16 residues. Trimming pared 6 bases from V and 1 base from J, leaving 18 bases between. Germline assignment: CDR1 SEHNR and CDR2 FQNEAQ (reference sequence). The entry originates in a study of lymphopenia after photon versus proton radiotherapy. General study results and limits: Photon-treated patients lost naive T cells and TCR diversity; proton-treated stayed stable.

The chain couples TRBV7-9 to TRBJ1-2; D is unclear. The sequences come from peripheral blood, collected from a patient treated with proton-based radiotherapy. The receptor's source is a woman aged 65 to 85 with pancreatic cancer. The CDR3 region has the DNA TGTGCCAGCAGATCCTCAACGCTGGAGGGTAACTATGGCTACACCTTC. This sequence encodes CASRSSTLEGNYGYTF.